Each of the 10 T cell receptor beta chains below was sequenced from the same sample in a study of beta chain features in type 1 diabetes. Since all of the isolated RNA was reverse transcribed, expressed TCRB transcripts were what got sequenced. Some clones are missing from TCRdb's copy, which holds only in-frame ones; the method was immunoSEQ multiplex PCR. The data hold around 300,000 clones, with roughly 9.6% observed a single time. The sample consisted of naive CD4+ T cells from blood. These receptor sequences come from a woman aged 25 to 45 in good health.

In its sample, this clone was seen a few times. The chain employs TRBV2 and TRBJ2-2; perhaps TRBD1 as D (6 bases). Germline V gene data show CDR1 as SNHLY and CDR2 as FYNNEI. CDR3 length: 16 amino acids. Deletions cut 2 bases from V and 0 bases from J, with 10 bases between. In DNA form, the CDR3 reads TGTGCCAGCAGTGAACCTGACAGGCCGAACACCGGGGAGCTGTTTTTT. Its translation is CASSEPDRPNTGELFF.

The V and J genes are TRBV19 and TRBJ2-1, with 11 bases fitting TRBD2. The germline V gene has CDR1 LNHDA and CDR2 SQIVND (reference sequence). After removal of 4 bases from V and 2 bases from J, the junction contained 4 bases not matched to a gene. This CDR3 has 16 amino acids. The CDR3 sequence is CASSTRLAGPYNEQFF. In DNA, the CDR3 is TGTGCCAGTAGTACCCGACTAGCGGGACCCTACAATGAGCAGTTCTTC.

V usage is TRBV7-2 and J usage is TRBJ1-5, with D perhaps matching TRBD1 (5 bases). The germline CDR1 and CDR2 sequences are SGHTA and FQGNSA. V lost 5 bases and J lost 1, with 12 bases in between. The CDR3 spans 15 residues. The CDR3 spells CASSRGGESNQPQHF. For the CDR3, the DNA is TGTGCCAGCAGCCGCGGGGGAGAGAGCAATCAGCCCCAGCATTTT. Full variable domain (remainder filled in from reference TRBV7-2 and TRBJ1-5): GAGVSQSPSNKVTEKGKDVELRCDPISGHTALYWYRQSLGQGLEFLIYFQGNSAPDKSGLPSDRFSAERTGGSVSTLTIQRTQQEDSAVYLCASSRGGESNQPQHFGDGTRLSIL.

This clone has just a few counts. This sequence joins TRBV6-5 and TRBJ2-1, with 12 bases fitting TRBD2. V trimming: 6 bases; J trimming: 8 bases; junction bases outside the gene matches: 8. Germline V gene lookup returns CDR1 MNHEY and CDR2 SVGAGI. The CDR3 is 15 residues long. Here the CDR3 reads CASSLGLAGTHEQFF. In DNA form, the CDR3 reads TGTGCCAGCAGCCTCGGACTAGCGGGAACCCATGAGCAGTTCTTC.

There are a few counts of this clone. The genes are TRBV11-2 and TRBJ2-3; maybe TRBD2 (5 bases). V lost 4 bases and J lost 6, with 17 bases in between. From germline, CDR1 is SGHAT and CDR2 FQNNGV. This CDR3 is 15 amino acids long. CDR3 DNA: TGTGCCAGCAGCTCCCGCCCGCTAGCAACCGATACGCAGTATTTT. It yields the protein CASSSRPLATDTQYF.

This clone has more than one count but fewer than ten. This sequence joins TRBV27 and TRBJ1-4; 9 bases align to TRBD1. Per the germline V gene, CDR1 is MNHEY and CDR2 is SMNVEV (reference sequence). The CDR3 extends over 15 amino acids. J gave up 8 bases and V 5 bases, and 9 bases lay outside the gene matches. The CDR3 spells CASSKGTGPGEKLFF. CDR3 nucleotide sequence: TGTGCCAGCAGTAAAGGGACAGGGCCAGGGGAAAAACTGTTTTTT.

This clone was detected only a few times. CDR3 nucleotides: TGCGCCAGCAGCCAAGTGGGGGGCTCCTACAATGAGCAGTTCTTC. This encodes CASSQVGGSYNEQFF. This rearrangement joins TRBV4-1 to TRBJ2-1; D is possibly TRBD2 (6 bases). CDR3 length equals 15 residues. Germline CDR1 is MGHRA and CDR2 is YSYEKL. Trimming removed 1 base at V and 0 bases at J, with 7 bases between.

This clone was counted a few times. The CDR3 sequence: CASRTTGGGYEQYF. Written as DNA, the CDR3 is TGTGCCAGTAGGACTACGGGGGGCGGCTACGAGCAGTACTTC. The chain is built from TRBV19 and TRBJ2-7; TRBD2 might be the D (7 bases). The CDR3 totals 14 residues. Germline assignment: CDR1 LNHDA and CDR2 SQIVND (reference sequence). The ends were cut back, 6 bases at V and 3 bases at J, with 15 bases in the middle. Full variable domain (missing parts from reference TRBV19 and TRBJ2-7): DGGITQSPKYLFRKEGQNVTLSCEQNLNHDAMYWYRQDPGQGLRLIYYSQIVNDFQKGDIAEGYSVSREKKESFPLTVTSAQKNPTAFYLCASRTTGGGYEQYFGPGTRLTVT.

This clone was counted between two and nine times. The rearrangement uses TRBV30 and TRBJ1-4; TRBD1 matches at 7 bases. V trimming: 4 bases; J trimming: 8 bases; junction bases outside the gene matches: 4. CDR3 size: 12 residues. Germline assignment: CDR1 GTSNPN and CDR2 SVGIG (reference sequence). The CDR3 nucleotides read TGTGCCTGGACAGGGGGGAGAGAAAAACTGTTTTTT. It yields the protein CAWTGGREKLFF. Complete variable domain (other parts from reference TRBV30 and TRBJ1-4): SQTIHQWPATLVQPVGSPLSLECTVEGTSNPNLYWYRQAAGRGLQLLFYSVGIGQISSEVPQNLSASRPQDRQFILSSKKLLLSDSGFYLCAWTGGREKLFFGSGTQLSVL.

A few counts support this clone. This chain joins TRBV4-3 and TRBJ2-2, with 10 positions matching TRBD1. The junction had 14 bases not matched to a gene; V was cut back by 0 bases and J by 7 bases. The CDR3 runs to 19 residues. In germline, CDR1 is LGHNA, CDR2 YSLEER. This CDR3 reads CASSQDPLVGTGAVGELFF. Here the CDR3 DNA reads TGCGCCAGCAGCCAAGATCCTCTTGTCGGGACAGGGGCGGTCGGGGAGCTGTTTTTT.